The entry below describes one T cell receptor beta chain. Authors' methods: Amplifying reference gene primers gave estimates of nucleated cell counts. Produced via immunoSEQ multiplex PCR; TCRdb's table is partial and in-frame only. D and trimming come from the DNA, and the V and J calls and clone size come from that table. The table shows approximately 77,000 clones, with 80% occurring only once. These data come from a study of blood T cell repertoires in COVID-19. Study-wide background: COVID-19 samples from acute and convalescent phases originated in the United States, Italy and Spain.

Germline V gene lookup returns CDR1 KGHDR and CDR2 SFDVKD. This CDR3 is 15 amino acids long. The V gene end was trimmed by 7 bases and the J gene end by 1 base; junction bases not matched to a gene: 6. The V and J genes are TRBV24-1 and TRBJ2-5; 9 nucleotides match TRBD1. The specimen sequenced was peripheral blood. The receptor was isolated from a woman in her 70s with acute or convalescent COVID-19. The CDR3 reads CATSRGQGPQETQYF. For the CDR3, the DNA is TGTGCCACCAGCCGGGGACAGGGACCCCAAGAGACCCAGTACTTC.